This T cell receptor (beta chain) was sequenced in a study of a mutant IDH1 vaccine in newly diagnosed glioma. The CDR3 extends over 15 amino acids. Germline CDR1 and CDR2: SGDLS and YYNGEE. Trimming took 0 bases from V and 2 from J, leaving 12 bases between them. Comments on this clone: Antigen unknown.

Here immunoSEQ multiplex PCR was the method, and the copy in TCRdb shows in-frame clones only, minus some. Of around 54,000 clones in the sample, over 70% were seen once. Indicated time point: week 23, last vaccination. Each vaccine dose was 300 ug of mutant IDH1 20-mer peptide, with topical imiquimod. The J gene is TRBJ2-7, the V gene TRBV9, with D maybe TRBD1 (7 bases). The TCR was taken from a man aged 40-50 years with glioma. This specimen was PBMCs, taken from a glioma patient whose treatment included an IDH1 peptide vaccine. The CDR3 reads CASSVGGDRTYEQYF. DNA of the CDR3: TGTGCCAGCAGCGTAGGGGGGGACAGAACCTACGAGCAGTACTTC.